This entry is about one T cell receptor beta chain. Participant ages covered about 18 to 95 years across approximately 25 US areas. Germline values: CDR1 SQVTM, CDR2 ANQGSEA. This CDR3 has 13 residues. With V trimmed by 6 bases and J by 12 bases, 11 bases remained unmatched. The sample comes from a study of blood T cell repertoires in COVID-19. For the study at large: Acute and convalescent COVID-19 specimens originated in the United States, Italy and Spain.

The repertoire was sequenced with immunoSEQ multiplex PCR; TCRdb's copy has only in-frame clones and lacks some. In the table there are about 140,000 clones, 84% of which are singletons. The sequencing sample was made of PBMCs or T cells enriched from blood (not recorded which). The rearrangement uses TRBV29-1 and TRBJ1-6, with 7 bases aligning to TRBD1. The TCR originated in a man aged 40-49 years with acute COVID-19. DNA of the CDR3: TGCAGCGTCCGGGACAGCGATGTTGGACCCCTCCACTTT. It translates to CSVRDSDVGPLHF. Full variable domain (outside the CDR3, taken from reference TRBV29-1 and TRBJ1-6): SAVISQKPSRDICQRGTSLTIQCQVDSQVTMMFWYRQQPGQSLTLIATANQGSEATYESGFVIDKFPISRPNLTFSTLTVSNMSPEDSSIYLCSVRDSDVGPLHFGNGTRLTVT.